The T cell receptor beta chain under discussion was sequenced for a study of identifying expanded T cells in peripheral blood. Germline-derived CDR1 and CDR2 are LNHDA and SQIVND (reference sequence). V lost 7 bases and J 0 bases, leaving 12 bases between the germline ends. The CDR3 consists of 14 residues. The method was immunoSEQ multiplex PCR; TCRdb's version includes in-frame clones alone and lacks a portion of them. The top ten clones hold under 20% of a sample with about 78,000 clones, around four fifths of them seen once. Sequencing was done on a sample of blood. The rearrangement uses TRBV19 and TRBJ2-5, with D perhaps matching TRBD2 (5 bases). This TCR was recovered from a person aged 18 to 75 in good health. In DNA, the CDR3 is TGTGCCAGTAAGATAGCGCCCAACCAAGAGACCCAGTACTTC. Protein product: CASKIAPNQETQYF.